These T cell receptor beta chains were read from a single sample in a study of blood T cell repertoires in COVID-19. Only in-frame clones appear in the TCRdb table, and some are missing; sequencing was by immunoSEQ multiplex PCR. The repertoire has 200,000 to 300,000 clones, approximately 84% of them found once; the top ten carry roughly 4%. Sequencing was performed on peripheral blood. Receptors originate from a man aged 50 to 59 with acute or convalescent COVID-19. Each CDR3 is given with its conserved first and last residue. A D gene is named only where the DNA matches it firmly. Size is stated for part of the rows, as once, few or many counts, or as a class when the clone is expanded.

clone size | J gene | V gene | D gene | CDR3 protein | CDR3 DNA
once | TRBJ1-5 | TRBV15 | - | CATSRVQATNQPQHF | TGTGCCACCAGCAGAGTGCAGGCTACAAATCAGCCCCAGCATTTT
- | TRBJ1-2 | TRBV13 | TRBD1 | CASSSRPTGGNYGYTF | TGTGCCAGCAGCTCACGGCCGACAGGGGGCAACTATGGCTACACCTTC
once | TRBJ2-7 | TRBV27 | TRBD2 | CASSFGTSGSIEQYF | TGTGCCAGCAGTTTCGGGACTAGCGGGAGTATCGAGCAGTACTTC
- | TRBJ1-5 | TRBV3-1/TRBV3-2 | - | CASSQGGGGGNQPQHF | TGTGCCAGCAGCCAAGGGGGGGGTGGTGGCAATCAGCCCCAGCATTTT
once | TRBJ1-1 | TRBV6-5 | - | CASSYSTSGDTEAFF | TGTGCCAGCAGTTACTCGACCAGCGGGGACACTGAAGCTTTCTTT
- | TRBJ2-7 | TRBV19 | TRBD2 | CASSMFASGTTTYEQYF | TGTGCCAGTAGTATGTTCGCTTCCGGGACTACAACCTACGAGCAGTACTTC
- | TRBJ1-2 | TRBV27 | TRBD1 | CASRPDRGTRGYTF | TGTGCCAGCAGACCCGACAGGGGCACGAGGGGGTACACCTTC
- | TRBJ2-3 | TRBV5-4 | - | CASSLKGQGGGPDTQYF | TGTGCCAGCAGCTTGAAGGGACAGGGCGGGGGGCCAGATACGCAGTATTTT
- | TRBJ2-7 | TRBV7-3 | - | CASSPKGAPHEQYF | TGTGCCAGCAGCCCAAAAGGGGCCCCCCACGAGCAGTACTTC
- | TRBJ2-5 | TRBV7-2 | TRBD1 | CASSGGQLETQYF | TGTGCCAGCAGCGGGGGACAGCTAGAGACCCAGTACTTC
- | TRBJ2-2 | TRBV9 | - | CASSVGGRHTGELFF | TGTGCCAGCAGCGTAGGGGGCAGACACACCGGGGAGCTGTTTTTT
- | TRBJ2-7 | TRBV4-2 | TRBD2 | CASSQEIAGWYEQYF | TGTGCCAGCAGCCAAGAGATAGCGGGGTGGTACGAGCAGTACTTC
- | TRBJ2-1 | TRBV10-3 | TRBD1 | CAIRGDSASYNEQFF | TGTGCCATCAGGGGGGACAGCGCCTCCTACAATGAGCAGTTCTTC
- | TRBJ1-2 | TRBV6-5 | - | CASSYDTHTYGYTF | TGTGCCAGCAGTTACGACACCCATACCTATGGCTACACCTTC
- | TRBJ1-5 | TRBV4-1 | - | CASSQAQGIGQPQHF | TGCGCCAGCAGCCAAGCTCAGGGGATCGGGCAGCCCCAGCATTTT
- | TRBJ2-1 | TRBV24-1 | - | CATSGKGVGEQFF | TGTGCCACCAGTGGGAAGGGGGTAGGGGAGCAGTTCTTC
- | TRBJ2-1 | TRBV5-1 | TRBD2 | CASSLGLAGALYNEQFF | TGCGCCAGCAGTCTCGGACTAGCGGGGGCCCTGTACAATGAGCAGTTCTTC
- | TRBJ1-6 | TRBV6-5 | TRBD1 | CASRTGGAENSPLHF | TGTGCCAGCAGGACAGGGGGCGCGGAGAATTCACCCCTCCACTTT
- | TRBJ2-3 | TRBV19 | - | CASRAESNTQYF | TGTGCCAGTAGGGCGGAGTCAAATACGCAGTATTTT
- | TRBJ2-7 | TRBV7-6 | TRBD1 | CASSPGQGNEQYF | TGTGCCAGCAGCCCGGGACAGGGGAACGAGCAGTACTTC
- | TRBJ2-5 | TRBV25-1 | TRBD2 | CASSDPPGGAGETQYF | TGTGCCAGCAGTGATCCCCCGGGGGGGGCTGGGGAGACCCAGTACTTC
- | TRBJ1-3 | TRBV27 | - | CASSTGGPGNTIYF | TGTGCCAGCAGTACGGGGGGCCCCGGAAACACCATATATTTT
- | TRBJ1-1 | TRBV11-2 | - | CASSFGSGQLNTEAFF | -
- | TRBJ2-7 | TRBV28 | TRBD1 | CASSLRDRVGYEQYF | TGTGCCAGCAGTTTAAGGGACAGGGTCGGATACGAGCAGTACTTC